The clone carrying this T cell receptor (beta chain) was picked up a small number of times. What it binds is not known. MiXCR, applied by TCRdb to the RT-PCR reads, yields one record per CDR3 protein. The sample has approximately 520,000 distinct CDR3 sequences, around 25% seen once. V shed 7 bases, J shed 1 base, and the junction held 15 bases outside the gene matches. There are 19 residues in the CDR3. Looked up from germline, CDR1 is SGHAT and CDR2 is FQDESV (reference sequence). This entry belongs to a study of response to subunit inactivated influenza vaccine. Whole-study results and caveats: The study's authors posited that every seasonal influenza vaccination enlists few new T cells.

The sequenced sample was CD4+ T cells sorted from PBMCs, obtained around 5 days after vaccination. V and J are TRBV11-1 and TRBJ2-3; 12 bases fit TRBD2. The receptor was isolated from a man aged 50 to 60 who received an inactivated influenza vaccine. The CDR3 coding sequence is TGTGCCAGCACCCCCGGAGGGCTAGCGGGGGGGATACGCACAGATACGCAGTATTTT. Translation gives CASTPGGLAGGIRTDTQYF.